The 17 T cell receptor beta chains given below trace back to one sample, sequenced in a study of identical twins. TCRdb reprocessed the 5' RACE reads with MiXCR, giving one entry per CDR3 protein. The sample holds 650,000 to 800,000 distinct CDR3 sequences, under 9% seen once. These data also featured in a second study, about yellow fever vaccine responses in identical twins.

Material for sequencing was PBMCs. The origin of the receptors is a woman aged 18-35 years in good health.

The chain employs TRBV15 and TRBJ2-3; 10 nucleotides align to TRBD1. Germline V gene sequence: CDR1 LNHNV, CDR2 YYDKDF (reference sequence). J gave up 5 bases and V 1 base, and 6 bases lay outside the gene matches. There are 16 residues in the CDR3. The CDR3 coding sequence is TGTGCCACCAGCAGAGCGGACAGGGGGAAACTAGATACGCAGTATTTT. Amino acids: CATSRADRGKLDTQYF.

This chain connects TRBV11-2 to TRBJ2-2; D not resolved. From germline, CDR1 is SGHAT and CDR2 FQNNGV. The CDR3 is 15 residues long. V was cut by 2 bases and J by 3 bases, with 10 bases left in between. CDR3 amino acids: CASSLSRLHTGELFF. The CDR3 nucleotides read TGTGCCAGCAGCTTATCCAGACTGCACACCGGGGAGCTGTTTTTT.

This clonotype was seen only a few times. The chain recombines TRBV7-9 with TRBJ1-5; D is unresolved. CDR3 length: 14 residues. V was pared by 2 bases and J by 4 bases, with 9 bases between. Germline CDR1 is SEHNR and CDR2 is FQNEAQ (reference sequence). The CDR3 is CASSLTTGNQPQHF. CDR3 DNA: TGTGCCAGCAGCTTAACGACCGGGAATCAGCCCCAGCATTTT.

This clonotype was seen many times. J is TRBJ2-3 and V is TRBV12-3 or TRBV12-4; TRBD2 matches 12 bases. The CDR3 sequence is 16 residues long. The V gene end was trimmed by 7 bases and the J gene end by 2 bases; junction bases not matched to a gene: 7. The CDR3 DNA follows: TGTGCCAGCACCCCCCGGACTAGCGGGACCACAGATACGCAGTATTTT. Protein: CASTPRTSGTTDTQYF.

The chain links TRBV3-1 to TRBJ1-2; D is unresolved. Germline values: CDR1 LGHDT, CDR2 YNNKEL (reference sequence). The CDR3 spans 14 residues. V shed 0 bases and J shed 4 bases, with 9 bases lying between them. DNA of the CDR3: TGTGCCAGCAGCCAAGAGGGAAGGTTCTATGGCTACACCTTC. Translated: CASSQEGRFYGYTF.

Ten or more counts support this clonotype. This chain joins TRBV2 and TRBJ2-5, with D unclear. Deletions cut 7 bases from V and 5 bases from J, with 17 bases between. The CDR3 runs 14 residues. CDR1 and CDR2 (germline): SNHLY, FYNNEI. CDR3 DNA sequence: TGTGCCAGCAAATCGAGTATGGTCGGGGAGACCCAGTACTTC. Translating it yields CASKSSMVGETQYF.

This clonotype was counted only a few times. CDR3 nucleotide sequence: TGCAGCGTTGAAGAGTGGTCGCGTGGTGGCTACACCTTC. Amino acids: CSVEEWSRGGYTF. The chain has TRBV29-1 and TRBJ1-2; D is uncertain. The ends were cut back, 0 bases at V and 7 bases at J, with 12 bases in the middle. CDR3 length equals 13 residues. Germline V gene data show CDR1 as SQVTM and CDR2 as ANQGSEA.

The V gene is TRBV7-9, the J gene TRBJ2-3, with TRBD2 identical over 10 bases. Trimming removed 7 bases from V and 8 bases from J; junction bases left unmatched: 12. Germline V CDR1 and CDR2: SEHNR, FQNEAQ (reference sequence). The CDR3 covers 15 residues. The CDR3 spells CASIRTSGISGTQYF. CDR3 nucleotide sequence: TGTGCCAGCATCCGGACTAGCGGTATCAGTGGTACGCAGTATTTT.

This clonotype was detected a few times. The chain combines TRBV2 with TRBJ2-3; D remains ambiguous. Germline V gene lookup returns CDR1 SNHLY and CDR2 FYNNEI. The CDR3 sequence is 14 residues long. The V end was cut by 1 base, the J end by 3 bases, with 8 bases between. The CDR3 nucleotides are TGTGCCAGCAGTGAAGTATCCATTACAGATACGCAGTATTTT. It specifies CASSEVSITDTQYF.

This clonotype was seen a few times. The chain couples TRBV6-5 to TRBJ2-5; D possibly corresponds to TRBD1 (5 bases). There are 16 residues in the CDR3. Germline CDR1 reads MNHEY; CDR2 reads SVGAGI. Trimming took 0 bases from V and 7 from J, leaving 18 bases between them. The CDR3 sequence: CASSYSALGVAGTQYF. The CDR3 DNA follows: TGTGCCAGCAGTTACTCGGCTTTAGGGGTCGCCGGGACCCAGTACTTC.

In regard to this clonotype: With a much larger clone just one base away, this may be a read error. The V gene is TRBV5-1, the J gene TRBJ1-2; the D gene is possibly TRBD1 (5 bases). Germline CDR1 is SGHRS and CDR2 is YFSETQ. The CDR3 has 17 residues. V was trimmed by 3 bases and J by 9 bases, leaving 27 bases between them. This CDR3 reads CASSWWFGLDGDGRYTF. In DNA form, the CDR3 reads TGCGCCAGCAGCTGGTGGTTCGGGCTAGACGGGGACGGTCGCTACACCTTC.

This clonotype came up a few times. V is TRBV5-1 and J is TRBJ2-1; D is undetermined. V was pared by 0 bases and J by 1 base, with 8 bases between. The germline CDR1 and CDR2 sequences are SGHRS and YFSETQ. This CDR3 is built from 15 residues. The DNA of the CDR3 is TGCGCCAGCAGCTTGGAGATGGTATCCTACAATGAGCAGTTCTTC. Amino acid sequence: CASSLEMVSYNEQFF.

This clonotype appeared a few times. This rearrangement joins TRBV7-9 to TRBJ2-1, with 14 bases matching TRBD2. The V gene's germline CDR1 is SEHNR and CDR2 FQNEAQ (reference sequence). The CDR3 spans 14 residues. Trimming cost V 5 bases and J 15 bases; bases outside gene matches: 9. The CDR3 loop is CASSVGLAGDSVFF. The CDR3 DNA reads as TGTGCCAGCAGCGTGGGACTAGCGGGGGATTCGGTGTTCTTC.

V and J are TRBV28 and TRBJ2-4; D is uncertain. Germline values: CDR1 MDHEN, CDR2 SYDVKM. V was clipped by 7 bases and J by 3 bases, with 7 bases between them. This CDR3 comprises 12 residues. The CDR3 sequence is CASNGVKNIQYF. The CDR3 nucleotides are TGTGCCAGCAATGGGGTCAAAAACATTCAGTACTTC.

There are a few counts of this clonotype. The chain recombines TRBV7-9 with TRBJ2-3; D is perhaps TRBD2 (6 bases). CDR1 SEHNR and CDR2 FQNEAQ come from the germline V gene (reference sequence). V was trimmed by 3 bases and J by 0 bases, leaving 10 bases between them. The CDR3 runs 15 residues. The CDR3 nucleotides read TGTGCCAGCAGCTTTGAGGGGACTAGCACAGATACGCAGTATTTT. Its protein product is CASSFEGTSTDTQYF.

The rearrangement joins TRBV9 to TRBJ2-5, with a possible D match to TRBD2 (6 bases). V lost 7 bases and J lost 1, with 11 bases in between. Germline V gives CDR1 SGDLS, CDR2 YYNGEE. The CDR3 has 13 amino acids. The CDR3: CASGGYSQETQYF. The CDR3 DNA reads TGTGCCAGCGGAGGGTACTCCCAAGAGACCCAGTACTTC.

This clonotype came up many times. The V gene is TRBV4-2, the J gene TRBJ2-3, with D maybe TRBD2 (6 bases). The length of the CDR3 is 18 residues. Germline assignment: CDR1 LGHNA and CDR2 YNFKEQ. Between the trimmed V and J ends, which lost 5 bases and 1 base, there was a span of 22 bases. The CDR3 region is CASSIEKAGSFGTDTQYF. For the CDR3, the DNA is TGTGCCAGCAGCATAGAAAAGGCGGGGAGTTTCGGCACAGATACGCAGTATTTT.